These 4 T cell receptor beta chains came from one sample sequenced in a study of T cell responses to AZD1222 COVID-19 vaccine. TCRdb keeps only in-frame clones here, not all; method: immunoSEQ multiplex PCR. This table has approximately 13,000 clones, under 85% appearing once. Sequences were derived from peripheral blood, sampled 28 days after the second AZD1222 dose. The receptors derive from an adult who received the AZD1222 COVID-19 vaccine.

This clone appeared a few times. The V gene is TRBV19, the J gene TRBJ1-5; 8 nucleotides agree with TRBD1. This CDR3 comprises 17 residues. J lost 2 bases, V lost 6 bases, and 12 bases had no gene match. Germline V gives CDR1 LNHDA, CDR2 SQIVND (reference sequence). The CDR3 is CASRYGTGGRGNQPQHF. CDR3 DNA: TGTGCCAGTAGGTACGGGACAGGTGGGAGAGGCAATCAGCCCCAGCATTTT.

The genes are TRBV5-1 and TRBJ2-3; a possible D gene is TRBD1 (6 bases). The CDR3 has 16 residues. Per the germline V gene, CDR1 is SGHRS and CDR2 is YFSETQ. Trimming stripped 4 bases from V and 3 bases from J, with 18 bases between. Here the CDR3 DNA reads TGCGCCAGCAGCCCAACTCTTCTACAGGGAACAGATACGCAGTATTTT. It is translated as CASSPTLLQGTDTQYF.

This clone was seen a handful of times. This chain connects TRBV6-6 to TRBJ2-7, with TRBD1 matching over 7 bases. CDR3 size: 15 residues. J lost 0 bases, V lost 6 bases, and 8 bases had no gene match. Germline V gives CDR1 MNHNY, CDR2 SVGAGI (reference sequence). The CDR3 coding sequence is TGTGCCAGCAGAAGATCGACAGGGAGCTCCTACGAGCAGTACTTC. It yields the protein CASRRSTGSSYEQYF.

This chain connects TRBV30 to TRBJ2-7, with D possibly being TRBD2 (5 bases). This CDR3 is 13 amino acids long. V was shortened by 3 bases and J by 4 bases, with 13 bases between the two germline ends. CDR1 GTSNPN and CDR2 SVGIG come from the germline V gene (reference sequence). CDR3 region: CAWSFAGGYEQYF. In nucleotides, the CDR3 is TGTGCCTGGAGCTTCGCGGGCGGGTACGAGCAGTACTTC.